These T cell receptor beta chains were read from a single sample in a study of blood T cells in healthy people across ages. TCRdb itself ran the 5' RACE reads through MiXCR, one entry per CDR3 protein. The data show 600,000 or so distinct CDR3 sequences, 25% to 30% seen once. Sequencing was done on a sample of blood. These receptors came from a woman of 80 years or more in good health. Each CDR3 is given with its conserved first and last residue. The D gene is left open where the match is weak. Some rows have no size entry. The others give once, few or many, or a class for an expanded clone.

j_call | d_call | clone_size | v_call | cdr3_nt | cdr3_aa
TRBJ2-5 | TRBD2 | few | TRBV6-1 | TGTGCCAGCAGTGAACCCGGCGGGGGGGCCGGGACCCAGTACTTC | CASSEPGGGAGTQYF
TRBJ2-5 | - | few | TRBV12-3/TRBV12-4 | TGTGCCAGCAGCCCCCGCCCCCCAGGTGAGCAGTACTTC | CASSPRPPGEQYF
TRBJ1-1 | - | once | TRBV7-9 | TGTGCCAGCAGCTTAGTTCCCCTGGGTCTTCCTTTGAACACTGAAGCTTTCTTT | CASSLVPLGLPLNTEAFF
TRBJ1-2 | - | - | TRBV28 | TGTGCCAGCAGTACCCCCTCCTATGCTAACTATGGCTACACCTTC | CASSTPSYANYGYTF
TRBJ2-7 | - | many | TRBV3-1 | TGTGCCAGCAGCCGGGGCAGCCTCGACGAGCAGTACTTC | CASSRGSLDEQYF
TRBJ2-7 | - | many | TRBV4-1 | TGCGCCAGCAGCCAAGGGTCCCATGGAGGAGAGCAGTACTTC | CASSQGSHGGEQYF
TRBJ2-5 | - | many | TRBV14 | TGTGCCAGCAGCCAAGACCTCTCGGCAGAGACCCAGTACTTC | CASSQDLSAETQYF
TRBJ2-7 | - | many | TRBV7-9 | TGTGCCAGCAGCTTTCCGGACGGGGACGAGCAGTACTTC | CASSFPDGDEQYF
TRBJ1-1 | - | many | TRBV20-1 | TGCAGTGCCCAAGGGGCAGGGCTTAACACTGAAGCTTTCTTT | CSAQGAGLNTEAFF
TRBJ2-4 | - | many | TRBV6-6 | TGTGCCAGCCGGACCAAAAACATTCAGTACTTC | CASRTKNIQYF
TRBJ1-4 | TRBD1 | many | TRBV6-1 | TGTGCCAGCAGTGGTCAGGGGGCGCGGAGAACTAATGAAAAACTGTTTTTT | CASSGQGARRTNEKLFF
TRBJ1-6 | - | many | TRBV7-2 | TGTGGGGGGCGGCGCGGGAATTCACCCCTCCACTTT | CGGRRGNSPLHF
TRBJ2-1 | TRBD1 | many | TRBV5-1 | TGCGCCAGCAGCTCCCCCCGACAGGGCAGTGAGCAGTTCTTC | CASSSPRQGSEQFF
TRBJ1-4 | - | few | TRBV5-5 | TGTGCCAGCAGCTTGGACAGGGTAGGAGAAGAACTGTTTTTT | CASSLDRVGEELFF
TRBJ2-1 | TRBD2 | - | TRBV20-1 | TGCAGTGCTACGAGCGGGAGAATTTACAATGAGCAGTTCTTC | CSATSGRIYNEQFF
TRBJ2-3 | TRBD2 | many | TRBV27 | TGTGCCAGCAGTTTGACTAGCGGGGGGCAAGATACGCAGTATTTT | CASSLTSGGQDTQYF
TRBJ1-1 | - | - | TRBV7-9 | TGTGCCAGCAGCAATCTAGGGGCAGGGTTGAACACTGGAGCTTTCTTT | CASSNLGAGLNTGAFF
TRBJ1-1 | - | - | TRBV3-1 | TGTGCCAGCAGCCAAGTACCGTTAGGTGAAGCTTTCTTT | CASSQVPLGEAFF
TRBJ2-3 | TRBD2 | medium-sized | TRBV20-1 | TGCAGTTTCCGCGGGGGGGCTACGCAGTATTTT | CSFRGGATQYF
TRBJ1-4 | - | many | TRBV12-3/TRBV12-4 | TGTGCCAGCAGTCGGGGACGTCTTGGGCCTAATGAAAAACTGTTTTTT | CASSRGRLGPNEKLFF
TRBJ2-7 | - | many | TRBV7-2 | TGTGCCAGCAGCCTATTATCGGGGAGCTCCTACGAGCAGTACTTC | CASSLLSGSSYEQYF
TRBJ1-5 | - | few | TRBV27 | TGTGCCAGCAGTATTTCACCGGCTAACGGCTACTATAGCAATCAGCCCCAGCATTTT | CASSISPANGYYSNQPQHF
TRBJ2-7 | TRBD1 | many | TRBV27 | TGTGCCAGCAGTTGGCGGTCAGGGGGCGTCCGCCCCGACTCCTACGAGCAGTACTTC | CASSWRSGGVRPDSYEQYF
TRBJ2-1 | TRBD1 | - | TRBV7-3 | TGTGCCAGCAGCAGAGGACAGGGACCCTACAATGAGCAGATCTTC | CASSRGQGPYNEQIF
TRBJ2-3 | - | many | TRBV10-2 | TGCGCCAGTGGTACTAAGGCGGGGAGCACAGATACGCAGTATTTT | CASGTKAGSTDTQYF
TRBJ2-7 | TRBD1 | - | TRBV20-1 | TGCAGTGCTAGAGATATTCTACAGGGGGCTTCCTACGAGCAGTACTTC | CSARDILQGASYEQYF
TRBJ2-1 | TRBD1 | many | TRBV7-2 | TGTGCCAGCAGCTTAGGGCCAGGGGGTCGCGGTTACAATGAGCAGTTCTTC | CASSLGPGGRGYNEQFF
TRBJ2-7 | - | many | TRBV29-1 | TGCAGCGCGGACTGCGTGGGAATATACGAGCAGTACTTC | CSADCVGIYEQYF
TRBJ1-2 | - | - | TRBV7-2 | TGTGCCAGCAGCCCGTCTTGCACCTTC | CASSPSCTF
TRBJ2-1 | - | many | TRBV7-9 | TGTGCCAGCAGCCGACGACAGGGAGGTTCCTACAATGAGCAGTTCTTC | CASSRRQGGSYNEQFF
TRBJ2-6 | TRBD1 | many | TRBV20-1 | TGCAGTGCGAGGAGACAGGGGAACTCTGGGGCCAACGTCCTGACTTTC | CSARRQGNSGANVLTF
TRBJ1-3 | - | few | TRBV9 | TGTGCCAGCAGCGTAGATGGCAGGGCGTACGGAAACACCATATATTTT | CASSVDGRAYGNTIYF
TRBJ2-1 | - | many | TRBV5-1 | TGCGCCAGCAGCTCGGATCGAAACTTTGATGAGCAGTTCTTC | CASSSDRNFDEQFF
TRBJ2-3 | TRBD1 | few | TRBV3-1 | TGTGCCAGCAGCCCCGGGACAGGGGGGAGAGATACGCAGTATTTT | CASSPGTGGRDTQYF
TRBJ2-1 | TRBD1 | many | TRBV7-8 | TGTGCCAGCAGCTTAGTCAGTCAGGGGGCCCTAAATGAGCAGTTCTTC | CASSLVSQGALNEQFF
TRBJ2-7 | - | many | TRBV29-1 | TGCAGCGTTGAGTCAGGGGCAAGGTACGAGCAGTACTTC | CSVESGARYEQYF
TRBJ2-5 | - | many | TRBV3-1 | TGTGCCAGCAGCCAAGATACAGGGCGAGAGACCCAGTACTTC | CASSQDTGRETQYF
TRBJ1-2 | TRBD1 | many | TRBV20-1 | TGCAGTGCTAGAGCTCTTGGACAGGGAGGAAGGGGGCATGGCTACACCTTC | CSARALGQGGRGHGYTF
TRBJ2-2 | - | - | TRBV20-1 | TGCAGAAGGGCCCGGGAGCGGTTTTTT | CRRARERFF
TRBJ1-4 | - | - | TRBV7-2 | TGTGCCAGCAGCCTCCGGGGGGGCCCTAATGAAAAACTGTTTTTT | CASSLRGGPNEKLFF
TRBJ2-3 | - | many | TRBV3-1 | TGTGCCAGCAGCGTGACTCCCTCAACAGATACGCAGTATTTT | CASSVTPSTDTQYF
TRBJ2-5 | TRBD1 | - | TRBV6-5 | TGTGCCAGCAGTTACACCGACAGGGCGCACGATGAGCAGTACTTC | CASSYTDRAHDEQYF
TRBJ1-1 | - | - | TRBV6-2/TRBV6-3 | TGTGCCAGCAGTTACATATCCCCAAGGCGAATTGAAACTTTCTTT | CASSYISPRRIETFF
TRBJ2-4 | - | many | TRBV7-3 | TGTGCCAGCAGCTCCTCAGGAGGCAAAAACATTCAGTACTTC | CASSSSGGKNIQYF
TRBJ2-6 | TRBD1 | many | TRBV20-1 | TGCAGTGCGTCGGACAGGGGCCGCTCTGGGGCCAACGTCCTGACTTTC | CSASDRGRSGANVLTF
TRBJ1-4 | - | few | TRBV14 | TGTGCCAGCAGCCGTCGCGACGGCCTGGGGGAGAAACTGTTTTTT | CASSRRDGLGEKLFF
TRBJ2-1 | TRBD2 | few | TRBV18 | TGTGCCAGCTCACCACCCAGCGGGGGGTATAATGAGCAGTTCTTC | CASSPPSGGYNEQFF
TRBJ2-5 | - | many | TRBV6-5 | TGTGCCAGCAGACGGAGCGAAGAGACCCAGTACTTC | CASRRSEETQYF
TRBJ1-5 | - | many | TRBV10-2 | TGCGCCAGCAGTGTATTTCCAGGGGTCTATAGCAATCAGCCCCAGCATTTT | CASSVFPGVYSNQPQHF
TRBJ1-2 | - | many | TRBV4-3 | TGCGCCAGCAGCCAGACCGGGGAATACTATGGCTACACCTTC | CASSQTGEYYGYTF
TRBJ1-2 | - | many | TRBV20-1 | TGCAGTGCTAGAGTCGCGGGGGGCTACACCTTC | CSARVAGGYTF
TRBJ2-5 | - | - | TRBV15 | TGTGCCACCAGCAGAGAGAGTACGTCCAGGCAAGAGACCCAGTACTTC | CATSRESTSRQETQYF
TRBJ1-1 | TRBD1 | - | TRBV5-5 | TGTGCCAGCAGCCGGCGACAGGGTCCCAACACTGAAGCTTTCTTT | CASSRRQGPNTEAFF
TRBJ2-3 | TRBD2 | - | TRBV9 | TGTGCCAGCAGTTACCGGGGAGGGCCTAGCACAGATACGCAGTATTTT | CASSYRGGPSTDTQYF